This T cell receptor beta chain was recorded in a study of PD-1 blockade in classical Hodgkin lymphoma. Points from the study as a whole: When set against healthy donors, newly diagnosed patients were reported to show lower baseline TCR diversity. Complete responders matched newly diagnosed patients in baseline diversity.

Germline loops: CDR1 SGHNT, CDR2 YENEEA. The length of the CDR3 is 14 residues. Deletions cut 2 bases from V and 8 bases from J, with 13 bases between. The data were produced by immunoSEQ multiplex PCR, yet TCRdb's version contains in-frame clones alone and is incomplete. Among about 20,000 clones listed, roughly 80% were seen once. On this clone itself: Its antigen is undetermined.

Time point indicated: cycle 4 day 1 (C4D1), after more than five weeks of nivolumab. Brentuximab vedotin exposure varied, and every patient relapsed after autologous stem cell transplantation. The authors enriched CD8+ T cells from thawed PBMCs via magnetic negative selection. The J gene is TRBJ2-1, the V gene TRBV11-3, with D unclear. The material sequenced was CD8+ T cells from blood, taken before the fourth cycle of nivolumab. This receptor was taken from a human donor with classical Hodgkin lymphoma. CDR3 in DNA: TGTGCCAGCAGCTTACGAGGTTTTCGGGATGAGCAGTTCTTC. Residues: CASSLRGFRDEQFF.